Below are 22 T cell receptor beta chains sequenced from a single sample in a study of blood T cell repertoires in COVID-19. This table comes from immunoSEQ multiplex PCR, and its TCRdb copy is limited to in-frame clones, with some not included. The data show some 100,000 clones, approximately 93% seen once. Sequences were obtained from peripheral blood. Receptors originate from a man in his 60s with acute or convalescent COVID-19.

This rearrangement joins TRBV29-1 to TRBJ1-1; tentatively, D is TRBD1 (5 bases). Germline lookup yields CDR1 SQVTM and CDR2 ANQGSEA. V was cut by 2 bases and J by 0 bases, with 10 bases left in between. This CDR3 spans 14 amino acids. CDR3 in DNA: TGCAGCGTTGAACGGGCAGGGCTGAACACTGAAGCTTTCTTT. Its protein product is CSVERAGLNTEAFF.

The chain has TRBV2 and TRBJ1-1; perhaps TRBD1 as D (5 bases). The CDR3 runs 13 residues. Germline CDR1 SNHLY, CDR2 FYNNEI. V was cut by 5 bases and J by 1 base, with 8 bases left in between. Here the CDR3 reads CASSPTGNTEAFF. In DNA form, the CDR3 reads TGTGCCAGCAGTCCAACAGGGAACACTGAAGCTTTCTTT.

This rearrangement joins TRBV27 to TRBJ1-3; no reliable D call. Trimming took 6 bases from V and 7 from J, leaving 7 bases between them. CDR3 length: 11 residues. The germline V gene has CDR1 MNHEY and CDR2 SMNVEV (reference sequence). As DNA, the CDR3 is TGTGCCAGCAGGGGCCGGAACACCATATATTTT. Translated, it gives CASRGRNTIYF.

The chain's CDR3 is CASSMGGTGRNEKLFF. The CDR3 region has the DNA TGTGCCAGTAGTATGGGGGGGACAGGGCGGAATGAAAAACTGTTTTTT. The J gene is TRBJ1-4, the V gene TRBV19; TRBD1 matches 9 bases. The junction had 7 bases not matched to a gene; V was cut back by 3 bases and J by 5 bases. The germline V gene encodes CDR1 LNHDA and CDR2 SQIVND (reference sequence). The CDR3 is 16 residues long.

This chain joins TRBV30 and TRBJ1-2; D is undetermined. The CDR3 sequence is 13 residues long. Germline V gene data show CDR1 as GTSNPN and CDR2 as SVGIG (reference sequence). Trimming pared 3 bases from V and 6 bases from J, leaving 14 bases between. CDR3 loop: CAWRRGSTDGYTF. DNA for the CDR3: TGTGCCTGGAGAAGAGGGAGTACTGATGGCTACACCTTC.

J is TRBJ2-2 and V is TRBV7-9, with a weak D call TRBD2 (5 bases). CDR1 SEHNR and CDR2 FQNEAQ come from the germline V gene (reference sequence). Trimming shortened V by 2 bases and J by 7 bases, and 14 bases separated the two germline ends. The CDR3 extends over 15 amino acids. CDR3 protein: CASSLSGTSGGELFF. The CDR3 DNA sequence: TGTGCCAGCAGCTTAAGTGGTACCAGCGGCGGGGAGCTGTTTTTT.

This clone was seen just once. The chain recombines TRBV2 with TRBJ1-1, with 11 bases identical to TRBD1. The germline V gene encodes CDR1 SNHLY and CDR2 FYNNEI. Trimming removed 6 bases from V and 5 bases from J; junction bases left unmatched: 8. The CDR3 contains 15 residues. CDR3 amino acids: CASSWTGGYGTEAFF. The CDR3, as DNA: TGTGCCAGCAGCTGGACAGGGGGCTACGGGACTGAAGCTTTCTTT.

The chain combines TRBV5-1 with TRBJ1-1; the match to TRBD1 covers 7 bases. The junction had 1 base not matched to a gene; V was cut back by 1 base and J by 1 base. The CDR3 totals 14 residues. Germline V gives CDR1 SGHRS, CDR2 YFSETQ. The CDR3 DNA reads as TGCGCCAGCAGCTTGAGGGACAGGAACACTGAAGCTTTCTTT. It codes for CASSLRDRNTEAFF. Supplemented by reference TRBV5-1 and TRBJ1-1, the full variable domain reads KAGVTQTPRYLIKTRGQQVTLSCSPISGHRSVSWYQQTPGQGLQFLFEYFSETQRNKGNFPGRFSGRQFSNSRSEMNVSTLELGDSALYLCASSLRDRNTEAFFGQGTRLTVV.

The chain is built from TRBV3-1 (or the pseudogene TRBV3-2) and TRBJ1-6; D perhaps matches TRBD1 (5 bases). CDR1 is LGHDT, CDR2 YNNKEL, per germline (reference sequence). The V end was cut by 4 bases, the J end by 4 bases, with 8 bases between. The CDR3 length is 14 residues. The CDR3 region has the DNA TGTGCCAGCAGCCCTAGGGGATATAATTCACCCCTCCACTTT. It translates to CASSPRGYNSPLHF.

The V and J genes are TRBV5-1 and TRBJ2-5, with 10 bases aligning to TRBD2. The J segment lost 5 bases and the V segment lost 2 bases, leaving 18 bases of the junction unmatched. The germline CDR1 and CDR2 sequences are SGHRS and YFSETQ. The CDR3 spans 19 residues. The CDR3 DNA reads TGCGCCAGCAGCTTCTCTAGCGGGAGTTACCCAAACAGGTTGGAGACCCAGTACTTC. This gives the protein CASSFSSGSYPNRLETQYF.

The CDR3 nucleotides read TGTGCCATCAGTGAAGGCTCTTTATCAGGGACAGTCCTCCACTTT. It specifies CAISEGSLSGTVLHF. The genes are TRBV10-3 and TRBJ1-6; 7 bases match TRBD1. CDR3 length equals 15 residues. Per the germline V gene, CDR1 is ENHRY and CDR2 is SYGVKD. V lost 3 bases, J lost 15 bases, and 14 bases stayed unmatched.

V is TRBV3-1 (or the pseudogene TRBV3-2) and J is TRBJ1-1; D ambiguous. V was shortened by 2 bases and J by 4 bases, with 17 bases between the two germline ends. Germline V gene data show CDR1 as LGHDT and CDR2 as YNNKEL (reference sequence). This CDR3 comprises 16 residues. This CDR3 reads CASSQWRGSGGTEAFF. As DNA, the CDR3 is TGTGCCAGCAGCCAATGGCGGGGATCGGGCGGCACTGAAGCTTTCTTT.

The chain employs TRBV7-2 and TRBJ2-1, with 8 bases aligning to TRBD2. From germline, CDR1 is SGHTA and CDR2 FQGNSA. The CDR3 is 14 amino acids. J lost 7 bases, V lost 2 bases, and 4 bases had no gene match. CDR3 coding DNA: TGTGCCAGCAGCTTATGGAGCGGGGGAAATGAGCAGTTCTTC. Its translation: CASSLWSGGNEQFF.

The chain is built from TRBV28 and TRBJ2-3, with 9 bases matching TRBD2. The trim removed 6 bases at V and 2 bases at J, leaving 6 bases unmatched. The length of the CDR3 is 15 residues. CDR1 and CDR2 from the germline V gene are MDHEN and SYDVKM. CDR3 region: CASRESGGSTDTQYF. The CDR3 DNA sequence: TGTGCCAGCAGAGAGAGCGGGGGGTCCACAGATACGCAGTATTTT.

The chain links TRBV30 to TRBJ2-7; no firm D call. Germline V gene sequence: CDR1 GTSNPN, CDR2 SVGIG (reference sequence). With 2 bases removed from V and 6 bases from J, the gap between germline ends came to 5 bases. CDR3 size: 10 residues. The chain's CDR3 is CAWSSVEQYV. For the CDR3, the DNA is TGTGCCTGGAGTTCGGTCGAGCAGTACGTC.

In DNA, the CDR3 is TGTGCCATGGCAAGGGGAAGCAATCAGCCCCAGCATTTT. Residues: CAMARGSNQPQHF. The chain employs TRBV30 and TRBJ1-5; TRBD1 might be the D (5 bases). V was pared by 8 bases and J by 1 base, with 12 bases between. CDR1 and CDR2 (germline): GTSNPN, SVGIG (reference sequence). The CDR3 sequence is 13 residues long.

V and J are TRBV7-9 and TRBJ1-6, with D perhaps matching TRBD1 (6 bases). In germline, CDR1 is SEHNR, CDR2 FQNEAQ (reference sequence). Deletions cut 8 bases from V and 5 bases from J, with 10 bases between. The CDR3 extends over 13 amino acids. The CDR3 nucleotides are TGTGCCAGCGGTAGACAGGATAATTCACCCCTCCACTTT. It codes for CASGRQDNSPLHF. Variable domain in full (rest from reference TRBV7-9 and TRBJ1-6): DTGVSQNPRHKITKRGQNVTFRCDPISEHNRLYWYRQTLGQGPEFLTYFQNEAQLEKSRLLSDRFSAERPKGSFSTLEIQRTEQGDSAMYLCASGRQDNSPLHFGNGTRLTVT.

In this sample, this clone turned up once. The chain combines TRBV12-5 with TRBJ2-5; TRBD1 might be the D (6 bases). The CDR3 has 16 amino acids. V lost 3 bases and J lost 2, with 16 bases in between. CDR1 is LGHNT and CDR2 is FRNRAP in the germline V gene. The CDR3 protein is CASGLSGTLSQETQYF. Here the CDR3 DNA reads TGTGCTAGTGGTTTATCAGGGACACTTTCTCAAGAGACCCAGTACTTC.

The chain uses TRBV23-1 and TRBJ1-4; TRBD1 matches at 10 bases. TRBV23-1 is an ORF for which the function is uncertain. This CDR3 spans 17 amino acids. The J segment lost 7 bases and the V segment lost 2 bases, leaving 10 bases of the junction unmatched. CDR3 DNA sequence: TGCGCCAGCAGTCAACCCCCCGACAGGGGGCTGTTTGAAAAACTGTTTTTT. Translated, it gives CASSQPPDRGLFEKLFF.

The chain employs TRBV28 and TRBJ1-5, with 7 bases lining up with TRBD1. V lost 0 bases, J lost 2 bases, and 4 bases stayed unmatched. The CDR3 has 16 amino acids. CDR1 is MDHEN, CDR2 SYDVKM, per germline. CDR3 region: CASSLWQGEGNQPQHF. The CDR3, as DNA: TGTGCCAGCAGTTTATGGCAGGGGGAGGGCAATCAGCCCCAGCATTTT.

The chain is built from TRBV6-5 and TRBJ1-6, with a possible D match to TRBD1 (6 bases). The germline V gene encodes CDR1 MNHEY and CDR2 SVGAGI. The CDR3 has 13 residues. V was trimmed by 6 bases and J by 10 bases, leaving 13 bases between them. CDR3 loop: CASSQMGASPLHF. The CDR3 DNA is TGTGCCAGCAGCCAAATGGGGGCATCACCCCTCCACTTT.

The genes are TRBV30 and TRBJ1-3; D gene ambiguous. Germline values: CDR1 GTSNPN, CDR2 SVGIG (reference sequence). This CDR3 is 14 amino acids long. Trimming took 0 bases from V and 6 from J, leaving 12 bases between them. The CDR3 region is CAWSVDMNTNTIYF. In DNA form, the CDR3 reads TGTGCCTGGAGTGTAGACATGAACACAAACACCATATATTTT.